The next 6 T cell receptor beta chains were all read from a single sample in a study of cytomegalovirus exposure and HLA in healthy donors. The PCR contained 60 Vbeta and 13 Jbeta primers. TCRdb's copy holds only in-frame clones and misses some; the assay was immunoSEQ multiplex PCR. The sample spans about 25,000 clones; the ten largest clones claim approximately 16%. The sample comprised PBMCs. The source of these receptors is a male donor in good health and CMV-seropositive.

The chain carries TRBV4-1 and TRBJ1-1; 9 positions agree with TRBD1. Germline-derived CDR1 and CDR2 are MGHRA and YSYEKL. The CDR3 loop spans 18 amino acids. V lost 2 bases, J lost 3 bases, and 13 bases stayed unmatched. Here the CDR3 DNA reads TGCGCCAGCAGCCAAATCCCGGGACAGGGTTACTCGGACACTGAAGCTTTCTTT. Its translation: CASSQIPGQGYSDTEAFF.

In nucleotides, the CDR3 is TGTGCCAGCAGTTTATCAATTCGCGGCAGCTGGAACACTGAAGCTTTCTTT. Its translation: CASSLSIRGSWNTEAFF. V is TRBV27 and J is TRBJ1-1; no clear D gene. Germline CDR1 and CDR2: MNHEY and SMNVEV (reference sequence). CDR3 size: 17 residues. The V end was cut by 0 bases, the J end by 1 base, with 15 bases between.

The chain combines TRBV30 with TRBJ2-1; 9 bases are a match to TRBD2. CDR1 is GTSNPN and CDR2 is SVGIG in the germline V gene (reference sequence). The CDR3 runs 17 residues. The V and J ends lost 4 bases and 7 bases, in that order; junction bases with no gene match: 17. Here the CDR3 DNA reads TGTGCCTGGAAAGGGATACGAAAAGCGGGAGGACTGAATGAGCAGTTCTTC. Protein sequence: CAWKGIRKAGGLNEQFF.

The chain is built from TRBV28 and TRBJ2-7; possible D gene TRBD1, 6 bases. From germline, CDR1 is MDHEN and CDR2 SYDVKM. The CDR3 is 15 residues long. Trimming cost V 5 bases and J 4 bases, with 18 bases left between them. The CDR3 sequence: CASSRPGHWAYEQYF. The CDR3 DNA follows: TGTGCCAGCAGTAGACCGGGACACTGGGCATACGAGCAGTACTTC.

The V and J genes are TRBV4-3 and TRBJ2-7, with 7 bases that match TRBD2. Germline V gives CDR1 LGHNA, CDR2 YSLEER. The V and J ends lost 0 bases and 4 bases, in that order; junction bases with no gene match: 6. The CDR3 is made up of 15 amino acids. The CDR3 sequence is CASSQDPGEGYEQYF. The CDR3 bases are TGCGCCAGCAGCCAAGATCCGGGGGAGGGTTACGAGCAGTACTTC.

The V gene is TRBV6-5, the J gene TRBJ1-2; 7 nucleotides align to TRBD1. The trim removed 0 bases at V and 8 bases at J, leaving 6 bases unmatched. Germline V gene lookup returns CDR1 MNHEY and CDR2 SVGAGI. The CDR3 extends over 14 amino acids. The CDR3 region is CASSYSEGGEGYTF. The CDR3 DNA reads TGTGCCAGCAGTTACTCGGAAGGGGGCGAAGGCTACACCTTC.